The T cell receptor (beta chain) under discussion was sequenced for a study of T cell responses to AZD1222 COVID-19 vaccine. Turning to this clone: No antigen is known for it.

Whole-study findings and limits: The donor group comprised mostly white British people and more females; the analysis possibly underestimated clonal diversity. Among AZD1222 vaccinees, only six or seven were seropositive at baseline. Vaccine-associated CD4 TCRs spanned spike, dominant at 160-218 and 743-854.

Produced via immunoSEQ multiplex PCR; TCRdb's table is partial and in-frame only. There are roughly 140,000 clones in the sample; 87% occur only once, and roughly a tenth lies in the top ten. Material: peripheral blood, obtained 28 days after the second AZD1222 dose. The sequence derives from an adult who received the AZD1222 COVID-19 vaccine.

CDR3 region: CASSEAGGLAVKLFF. CDR3 nucleotide sequence: TGTGCCAGCAGTGAAGCGGGGGGACTCGCTGTGAAACTGTTTTTT. V and J are TRBV6-1 and TRBJ1-4, with D perhaps TRBD1 (5 bases). V shed 0 bases and J shed 11 bases, with 16 bases lying between them. From germline, CDR1 is MNHNS and CDR2 SASEGT. The CDR3 consists of 15 residues.